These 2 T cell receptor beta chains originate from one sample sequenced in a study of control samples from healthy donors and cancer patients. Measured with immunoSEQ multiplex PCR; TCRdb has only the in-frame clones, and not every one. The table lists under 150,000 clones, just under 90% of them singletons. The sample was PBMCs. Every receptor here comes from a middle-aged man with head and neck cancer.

The chain's CDR3 is CASSADSFLSKVPDGFF. The CDR3 nucleotides are TGTGCCAGCAGTGCTGACTCGTTTCTGAGCAAGGTCCCCGATGGTTTCTTT. The V and J genes are TRBV2 and TRBJ1-1; D is ambiguous. The germline gives CDR1 SNHLY, CDR2 FYNNEI. The CDR3 contains 17 residues. The ends were cut back, 4 bases at V and 13 bases at J, with 31 bases in the middle.

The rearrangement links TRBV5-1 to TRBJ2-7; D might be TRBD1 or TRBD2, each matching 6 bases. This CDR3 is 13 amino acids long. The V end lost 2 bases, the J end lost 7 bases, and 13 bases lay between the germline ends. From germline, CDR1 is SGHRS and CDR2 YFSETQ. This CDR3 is CASSFAGTGEQYF. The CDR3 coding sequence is TGCGCCAGCAGCTTCGCGGGAACAGGGGAGCAGTACTTC.